Presented here are 3 T cell receptor beta chains from one specimen sequenced in a study of blood T cell repertoires in COVID-19. Sequenced by immunoSEQ multiplex PCR; TCRdb stores in-frame clones only, minus some. The repertoire has about 280,000 clones, roughly 90% of them found once; the top ten carry 1.7%. The sample taken for sequencing was PBMCs or T cells enriched from blood (not recorded which). Receptors originate from a woman aged 18-35 years with acute COVID-19.

The rearrangement uses TRBV5-8 and TRBJ2-3; tentative D call: TRBD1 (5 bases). The CDR3 covers 16 residues. V lost 1 base to trimming and J lost 2 bases, with 14 bases between them. Per germline, CDR1 SGHTS and CDR2 YDEGEE. The CDR3 region has the DNA TGTGCCAGCAGCTTGTTCATCCTGACAGACACAGATACGCAGTATTTT. Protein: CASSLFILTDTDTQYF. The full variable domain, in which reference TRBV5-8 and TRBJ2-3 provide the parts outside the CDR3, is EAGVTQSPTHLIKTRGQQATLRCSPISGHTSVYWYQQALGLGLQFLLWYDEGEERNRGNFPPRFSGRQFPNYSSELNVNALELEDSALYLCASSLFILTDTDTQYFGPGTRLTVL.

The V gene is TRBV4-2, the J gene TRBJ1-5, with a tentative D call TRBD1 (5 bases). The germline gives CDR1 LGHNA, CDR2 YNFKEQ. The V end was cut by 4 bases, the J end by 4 bases, with 17 bases between. The CDR3 contains 16 residues. The CDR3 nucleotides read TGTGCCAGCAGCCTGTACGGCGGGGCAGAGAATCAGCCCCAGCATTTT. Translation gives CASSLYGGAENQPQHF.

V gene TRBV4-1 combines with J gene TRBJ2-3, with TRBD1 as a possible D gene (6 bases). The V and J ends lost 1 base and 7 bases respectively, with 15 bases between them. Germline assignment: CDR1 MGHRA and CDR2 YSYEKL. The CDR3 loop spans 15 amino acids. CDR3 protein: CASSQAKGTSHTQYF. Here the CDR3 DNA reads TGCGCCAGCAGCCAAGCTAAAGGGACATCCCATACGCAGTATTTT.